This T cell receptor (beta chain) was sequenced during a study of cytomegalovirus exposure and HLA in healthy donors. The CDR3 runs to 11 residues. Germline assignment: CDR1 MNHEY and CDR2 SMNVEV (reference sequence). Deletions cut 7 bases from V and 7 bases from J, with 10 bases between. In the case of this clone: Its antigen is still unknown.

Findings of the study overall: Using a false discovery rate of 0.05, a later analysis showed that approximately 17,000 TCR beta sequences were associated with HLA alleles. Per published reports, the classifier diagnosed cytomegalovirus status with high specificity and sensitivity. When the data were analyzed later, several of the most significant clusters appeared to be linked to common viral pathogens.

Amplification used 60 Vbeta primers and 13 Jbeta primers. Libraries were prepared by immunoSEQ multiplex PCR; TCRdb keeps only in-frame clonotypes and omits some of them. The table has around 120,000 clones, 74% seen once. The sequence was obtained from a man over 45 in good health and CMV-seropositive. This chain links TRBV27 with TRBJ1-2; tentative D call: TRBD1 (6 bases). What was sequenced was PBMCs. CDR3 loop: CASMGGGGYTF. The DNA of the CDR3 is TGTGCCAGCATGGGAGGGGGTGGCTACACCTTC.